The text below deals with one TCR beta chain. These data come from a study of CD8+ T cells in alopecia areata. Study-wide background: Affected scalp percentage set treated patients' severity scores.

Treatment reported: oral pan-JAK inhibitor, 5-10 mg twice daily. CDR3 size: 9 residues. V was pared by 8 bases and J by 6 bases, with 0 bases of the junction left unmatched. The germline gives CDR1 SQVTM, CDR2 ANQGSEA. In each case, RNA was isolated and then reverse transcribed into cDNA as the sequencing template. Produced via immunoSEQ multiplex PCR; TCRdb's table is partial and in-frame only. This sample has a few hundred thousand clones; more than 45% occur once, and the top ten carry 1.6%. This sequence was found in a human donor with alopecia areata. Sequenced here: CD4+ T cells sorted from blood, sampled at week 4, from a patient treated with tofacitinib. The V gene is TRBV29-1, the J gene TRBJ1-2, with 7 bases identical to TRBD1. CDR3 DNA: TGCAGCACAGGGGATGGCTACACCTTC. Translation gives CSTGDGYTF.